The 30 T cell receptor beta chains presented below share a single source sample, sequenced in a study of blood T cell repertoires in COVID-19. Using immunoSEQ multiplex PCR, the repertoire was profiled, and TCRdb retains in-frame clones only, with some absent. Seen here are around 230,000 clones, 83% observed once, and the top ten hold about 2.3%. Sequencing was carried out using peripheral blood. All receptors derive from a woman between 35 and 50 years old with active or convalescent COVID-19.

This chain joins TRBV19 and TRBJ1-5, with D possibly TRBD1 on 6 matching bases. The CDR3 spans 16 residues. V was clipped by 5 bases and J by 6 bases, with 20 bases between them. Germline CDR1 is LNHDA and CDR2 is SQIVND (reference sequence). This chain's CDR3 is CASSVNSGDYSQPQHF. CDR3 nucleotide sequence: TGTGCCAGTAGTGTCAACTCAGGGGATTATAGTCAGCCCCAGCATTTT. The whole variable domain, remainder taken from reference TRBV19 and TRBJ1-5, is DGGITQSPKYLFRKEGQNVTLSCEQNLNHDAMYWYRQDPGQGLRLIYYSQIVNDFQKGDIAEGYSVSREKKESFPLTVTSAQKNPTAFYLCASSVNSGDYSQPQHFGDGTRLSIL.

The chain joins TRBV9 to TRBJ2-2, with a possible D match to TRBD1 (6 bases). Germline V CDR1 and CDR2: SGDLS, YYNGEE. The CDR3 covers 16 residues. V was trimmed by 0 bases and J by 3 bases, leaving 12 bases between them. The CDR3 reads CASSVAPGADTGELFF. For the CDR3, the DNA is TGTGCCAGCAGCGTAGCTCCAGGGGCAGACACCGGGGAGCTGTTTTTT.

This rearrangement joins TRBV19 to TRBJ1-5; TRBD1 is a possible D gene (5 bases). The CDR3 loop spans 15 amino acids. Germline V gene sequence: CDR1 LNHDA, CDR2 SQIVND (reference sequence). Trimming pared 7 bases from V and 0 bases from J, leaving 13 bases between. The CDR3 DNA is TGTGCCAGTACCCCTCGACAGTTTAGCAATCAGCCCCAGCATTTT. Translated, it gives CASTPRQFSNQPQHF. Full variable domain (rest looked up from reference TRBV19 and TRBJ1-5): DGGITQSPKYLFRKEGQNVTLSCEQNLNHDAMYWYRQDPGQGLRLIYYSQIVNDFQKGDIAEGYSVSREKKESFPLTVTSAQKNPTAFYLCASTPRQFSNQPQHFGDGTRLSIL.

Here the CDR3 reads CASSFQGARNSPLHF. The CDR3 nucleotides read TGTGCCAGCAGTTTCCAGGGGGCAAGAAATTCACCCCTCCACTTT. The chain is built from TRBV6-2 or TRBV6-3 and TRBJ1-6; 8 nucleotides align to TRBD1. Germline CDR1 MNHEY, CDR2 SVGEGT. CDR3 length: 15 residues. With V trimmed by 4 bases and J by 7 bases, 6 bases remained unmatched.

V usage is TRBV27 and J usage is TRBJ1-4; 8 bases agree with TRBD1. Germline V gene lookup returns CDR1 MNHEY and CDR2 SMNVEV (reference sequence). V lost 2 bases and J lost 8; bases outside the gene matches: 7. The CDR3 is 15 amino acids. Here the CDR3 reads CASSLAAGGSEKLFF. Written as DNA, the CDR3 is TGTGCCAGCAGTTTAGCGGCAGGGGGCAGCGAAAAACTGTTTTTT.

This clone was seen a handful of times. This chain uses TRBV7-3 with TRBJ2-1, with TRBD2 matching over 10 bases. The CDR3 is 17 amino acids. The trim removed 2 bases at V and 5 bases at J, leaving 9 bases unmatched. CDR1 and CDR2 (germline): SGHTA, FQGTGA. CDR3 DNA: TGTGCCAGCAGCTTAGGGGCCCTAGCGGGAGCGAACAATGAGCAGTTCTTC. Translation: CASSLGALAGANNEQFF.

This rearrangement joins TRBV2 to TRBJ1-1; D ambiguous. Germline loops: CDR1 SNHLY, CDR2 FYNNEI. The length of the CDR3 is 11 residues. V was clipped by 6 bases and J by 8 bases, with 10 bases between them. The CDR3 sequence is CASSPGGEAFF. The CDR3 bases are TGTGCCAGCAGCCCGGGTGGAGAAGCTTTCTTT. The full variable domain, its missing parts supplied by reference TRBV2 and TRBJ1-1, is EPEVTQTPSHQVTQMGQEVILRCVPISNHLYFYWYRQILGQKVEFLVSFYNNEISEKSEIFDDQFSVERPDGSNFTLKIRSTKLEDSAMYFCASSPGGEAFFGQGTRLTVV.

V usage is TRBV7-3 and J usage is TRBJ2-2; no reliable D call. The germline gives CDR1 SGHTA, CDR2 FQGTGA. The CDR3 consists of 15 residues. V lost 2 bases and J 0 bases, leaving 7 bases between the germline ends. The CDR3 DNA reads TGTGCCAGCAGCTTAGGGCACGCGAACACCGGGGAGCTGTTTTTT. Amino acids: CASSLGHANTGELFF.

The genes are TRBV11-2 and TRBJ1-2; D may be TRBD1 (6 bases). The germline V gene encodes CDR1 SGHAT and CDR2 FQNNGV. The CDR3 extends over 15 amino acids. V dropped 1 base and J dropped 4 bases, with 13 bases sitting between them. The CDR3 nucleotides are TGTGCCAGCAGCTTAGTGACAGGTCGGGGCTATGGCTACACCTTC. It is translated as CASSLVTGRGYGYTF.

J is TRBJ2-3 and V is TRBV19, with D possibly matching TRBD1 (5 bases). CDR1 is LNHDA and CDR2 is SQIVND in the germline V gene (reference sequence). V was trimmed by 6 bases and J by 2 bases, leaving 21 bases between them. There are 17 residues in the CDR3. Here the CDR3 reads CASRKRGRGPNTDTQYF. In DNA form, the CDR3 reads TGTGCCAGTAGAAAAAGGGGAAGAGGACCAAACACAGATACGCAGTATTTT.

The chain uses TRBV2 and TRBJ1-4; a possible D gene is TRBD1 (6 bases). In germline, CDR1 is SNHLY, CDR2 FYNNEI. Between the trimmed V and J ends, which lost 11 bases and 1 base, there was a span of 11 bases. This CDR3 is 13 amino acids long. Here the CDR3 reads CAGHRETNEKLFF. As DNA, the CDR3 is TGTGCCGGTCACAGGGAAACTAATGAAAAACTGTTTTTT.

This CDR3 reads CASSLGGWAGESGYTF. CDR3 bases: TGTGCCAGCAGTTTAGGTGGGTGGGCAGGGGAGAGTGGCTACACCTTC. The chain has TRBV27 and TRBJ1-2; D possibly corresponds to TRBD1 (6 bases). Germline values: CDR1 MNHEY, CDR2 SMNVEV (reference sequence). The CDR3 has 16 residues. Between the trimmed V and J ends, which lost 2 bases and 7 bases, there was a span of 20 bases.

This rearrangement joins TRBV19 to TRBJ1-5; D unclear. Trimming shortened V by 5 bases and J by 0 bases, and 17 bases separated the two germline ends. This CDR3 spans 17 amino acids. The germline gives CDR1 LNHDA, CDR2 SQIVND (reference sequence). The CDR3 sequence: CASSLGKRVPSNQPQHF. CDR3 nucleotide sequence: TGTGCCAGTAGTCTCGGGAAGAGGGTCCCTAGCAATCAGCCCCAGCATTTT.

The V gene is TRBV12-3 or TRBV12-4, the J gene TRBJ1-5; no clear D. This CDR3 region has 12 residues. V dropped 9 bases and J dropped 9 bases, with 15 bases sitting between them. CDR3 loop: CASTTGEGPQHF. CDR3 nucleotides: TGTGCCAGTACCACGGGAGAGGGGCCCCAGCATTTT.

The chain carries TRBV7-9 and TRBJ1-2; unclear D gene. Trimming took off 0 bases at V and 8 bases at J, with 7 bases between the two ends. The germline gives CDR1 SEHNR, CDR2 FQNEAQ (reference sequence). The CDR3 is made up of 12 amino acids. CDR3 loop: CASSLAEEGYTF. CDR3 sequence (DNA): TGTGCCAGCAGCTTAGCGGAGGAGGGCTACACCTTC.

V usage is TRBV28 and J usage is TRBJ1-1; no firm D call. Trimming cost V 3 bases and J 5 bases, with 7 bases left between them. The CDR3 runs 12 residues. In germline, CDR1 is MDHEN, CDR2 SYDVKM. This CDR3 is CASSFARTEAFF. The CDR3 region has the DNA TGTGCCAGCAGTTTTGCGCGAACTGAAGCTTTCTTT. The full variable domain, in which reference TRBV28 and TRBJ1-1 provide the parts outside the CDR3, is DVKVTQSSRYLVKRTGEKVFLECVQDMDHENMFWYRQDPGLGLRLIYFSYDVKMKEKGDIPEGYSVSREKKERFSLILESASTNQTSMYLCASSFARTEAFFGQGTRLTVV.

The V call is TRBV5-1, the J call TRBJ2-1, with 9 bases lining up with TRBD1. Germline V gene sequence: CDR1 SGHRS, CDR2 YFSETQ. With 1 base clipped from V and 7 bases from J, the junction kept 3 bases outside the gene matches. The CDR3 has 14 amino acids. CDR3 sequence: CASSLTGGANEQFF. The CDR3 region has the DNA TGCGCCAGCAGCTTGACAGGGGGCGCGAATGAGCAGTTCTTC.

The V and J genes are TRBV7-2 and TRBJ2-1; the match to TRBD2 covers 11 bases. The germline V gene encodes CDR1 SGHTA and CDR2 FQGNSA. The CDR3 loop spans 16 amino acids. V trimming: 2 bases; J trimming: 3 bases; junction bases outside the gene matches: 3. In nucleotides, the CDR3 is TGTGCCAGCAGCTTACTAGCGGGGGGCTACTACAATGAGCAGTTCTTC. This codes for CASSLLAGGYYNEQFF.

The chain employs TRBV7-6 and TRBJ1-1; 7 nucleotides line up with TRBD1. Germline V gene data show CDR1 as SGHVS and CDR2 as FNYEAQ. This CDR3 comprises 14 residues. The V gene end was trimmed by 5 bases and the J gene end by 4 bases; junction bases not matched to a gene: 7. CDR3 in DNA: TGTGCCAGCAGCCCCGGACAGGCCCTCACTGAAGCTTTCTTT. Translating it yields CASSPGQALTEAFF.

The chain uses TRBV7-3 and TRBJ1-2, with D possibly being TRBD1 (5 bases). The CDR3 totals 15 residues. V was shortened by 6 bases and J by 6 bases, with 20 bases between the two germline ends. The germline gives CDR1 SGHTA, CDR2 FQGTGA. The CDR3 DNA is TGTGCCAGCAGTCCCCAATATGGGGGAGGAGATGGCTACACCTTC. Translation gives CASSPQYGGGDGYTF.

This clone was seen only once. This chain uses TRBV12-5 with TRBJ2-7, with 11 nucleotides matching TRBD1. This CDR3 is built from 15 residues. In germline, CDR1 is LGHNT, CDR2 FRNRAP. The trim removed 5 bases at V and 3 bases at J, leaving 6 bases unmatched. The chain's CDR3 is CASGPTGTGGYEQYF. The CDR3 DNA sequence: TGTGCTAGTGGTCCAACCGGGACAGGGGGCTACGAGCAGTACTTC.

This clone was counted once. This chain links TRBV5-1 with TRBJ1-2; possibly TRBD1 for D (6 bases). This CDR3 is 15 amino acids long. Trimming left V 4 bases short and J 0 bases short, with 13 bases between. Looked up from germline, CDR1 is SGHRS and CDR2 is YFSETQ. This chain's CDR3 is CASSSRGQANYGYTF. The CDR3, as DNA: TGCGCCAGCAGCAGCAGGGGACAAGCTAACTATGGCTACACCTTC.

CDR3 sequence reads: CASSFSDSPLHF. The CDR3 DNA reads TGTGCCAGCAGCTTCTCTGATTCACCCCTCCACTTT. V is TRBV11-2 and J is TRBJ1-6; D is ambiguous. Germline V lookup: CDR1 SGHAT, CDR2 FQNNGV. This CDR3 has 12 amino acids. V dropped 3 bases and J dropped 8 bases, with 5 bases sitting between them.

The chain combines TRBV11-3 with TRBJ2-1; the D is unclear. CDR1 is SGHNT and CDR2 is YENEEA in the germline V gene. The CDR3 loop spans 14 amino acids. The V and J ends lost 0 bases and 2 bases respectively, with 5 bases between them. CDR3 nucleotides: TGTGCCAGCAGCTTAGAATACACCTACAATGAGCAGTTCTTC. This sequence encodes CASSLEYTYNEQFF.

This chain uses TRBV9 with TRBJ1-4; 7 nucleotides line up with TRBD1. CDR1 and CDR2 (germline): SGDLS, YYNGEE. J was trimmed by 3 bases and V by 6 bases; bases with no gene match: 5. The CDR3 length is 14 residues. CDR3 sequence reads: CASTRGQPNEKLFF. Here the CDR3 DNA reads TGTGCCAGCACGCGGGGACAGCCTAATGAAAAACTGTTTTTT.

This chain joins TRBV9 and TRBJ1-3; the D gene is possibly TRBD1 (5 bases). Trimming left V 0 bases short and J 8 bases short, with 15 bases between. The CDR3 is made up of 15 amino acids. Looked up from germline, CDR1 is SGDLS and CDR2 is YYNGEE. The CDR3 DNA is TGTGCCAGCAGCGTAGGTGCGCAGGGCGAAGACACCATATATTTT. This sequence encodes CASSVGAQGEDTIYF.

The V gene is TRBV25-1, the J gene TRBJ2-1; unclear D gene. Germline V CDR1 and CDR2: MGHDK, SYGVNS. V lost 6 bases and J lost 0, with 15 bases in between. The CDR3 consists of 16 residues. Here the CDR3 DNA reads TGTGCCAGCAGCCCCGGTACCCCCCGCTCCTACAATGAGCAGTTCTTC. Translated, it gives CASSPGTPRSYNEQFF.

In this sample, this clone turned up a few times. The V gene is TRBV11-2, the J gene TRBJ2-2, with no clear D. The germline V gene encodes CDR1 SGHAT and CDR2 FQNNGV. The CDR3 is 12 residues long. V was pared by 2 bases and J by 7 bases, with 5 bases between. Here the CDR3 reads CASSLIIGELFF. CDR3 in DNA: TGTGCCAGCAGCTTAATTATCGGGGAGCTGTTTTTT. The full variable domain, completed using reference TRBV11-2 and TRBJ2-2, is EAGVAQSPRYKIIEKRQSVAFWCNPISGHATLYWYQQILGQGPKLLIQFQNNGVVDDSQLPKDRFSAERLKGVDSTLKIQPAKLEDSAVYLCASSLIIGELFFGEGSRLTVL.

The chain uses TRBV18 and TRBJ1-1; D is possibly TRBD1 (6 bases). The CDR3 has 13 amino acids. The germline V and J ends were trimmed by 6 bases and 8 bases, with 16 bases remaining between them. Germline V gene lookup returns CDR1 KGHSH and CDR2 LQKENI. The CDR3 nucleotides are TGTGCCAGCTCCCGAACACAGGGTAAGGAAGCTTTCTTT. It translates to CASSRTQGKEAFF. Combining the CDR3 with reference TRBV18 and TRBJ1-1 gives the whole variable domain NAGVMQNPRHLVRRRGQEARLRCSPMKGHSHVYWYRQLPEEGLKFMVYLQKENIIDESGMPKERFSAEFPKEGPSILRIQQVVRGDSAAYFCASSRTQGKEAFFGQGTRLTVV.

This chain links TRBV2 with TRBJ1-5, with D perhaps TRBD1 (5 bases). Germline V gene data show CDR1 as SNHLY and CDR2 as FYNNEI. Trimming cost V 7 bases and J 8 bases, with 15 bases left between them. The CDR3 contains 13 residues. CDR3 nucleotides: TGTGCCAGCACAGAGTACCAGGGAAAGCCCCAGCATTTT. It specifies CASTEYQGKPQHF.